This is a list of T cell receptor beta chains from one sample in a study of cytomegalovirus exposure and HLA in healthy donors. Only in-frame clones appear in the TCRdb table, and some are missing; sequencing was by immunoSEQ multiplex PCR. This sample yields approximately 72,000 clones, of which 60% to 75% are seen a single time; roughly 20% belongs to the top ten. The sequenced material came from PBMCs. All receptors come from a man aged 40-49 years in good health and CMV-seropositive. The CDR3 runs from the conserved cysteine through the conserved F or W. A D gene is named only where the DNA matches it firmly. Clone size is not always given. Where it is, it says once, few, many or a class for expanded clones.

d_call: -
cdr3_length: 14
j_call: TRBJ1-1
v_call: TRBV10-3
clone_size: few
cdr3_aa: CAISELGRNTEAFF
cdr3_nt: TGTGCCATCAGTGAGTTGGGCAGGAACACTGAAGCTTTCTTT

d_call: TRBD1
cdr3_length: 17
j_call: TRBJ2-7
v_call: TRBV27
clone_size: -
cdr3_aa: CASSLRDRGEWSYEQYF
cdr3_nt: TGTGCCAGCAGTTTAAGGGACAGGGGTGAGTGGTCCTACGAGCAGTACTTC

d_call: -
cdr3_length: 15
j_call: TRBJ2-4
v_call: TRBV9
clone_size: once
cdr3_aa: CASSVEGQGGDIQYF
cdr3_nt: TGTGCCAGCAGCGTAGAAGGACAGGGAGGGGACATTCAGTACTTC

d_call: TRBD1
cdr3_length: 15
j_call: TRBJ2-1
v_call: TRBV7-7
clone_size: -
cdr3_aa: CASSLGTGTHNEQFF
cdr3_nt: TGTGCTAGCAGCTTAGGGACAGGGACCCACAATGAGCAGTTCTTC

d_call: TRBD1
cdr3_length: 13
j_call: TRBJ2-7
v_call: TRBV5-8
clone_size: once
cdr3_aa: CASSRGQGYEQYF
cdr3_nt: TGTGCCAGCAGTCGAGGACAGGGGTACGAGCAGTACTTC

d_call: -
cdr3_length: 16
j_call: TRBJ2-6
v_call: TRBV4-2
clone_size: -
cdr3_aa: CASSQVASAGANVLTF
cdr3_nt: TGTGCCAGCAGCCAAGTCGCTTCGGCTGGGGCCAACGTCCTGACTTTC

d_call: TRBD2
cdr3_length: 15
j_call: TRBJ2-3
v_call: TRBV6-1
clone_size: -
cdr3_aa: CASTRTSGGTDTQYF
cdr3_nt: TGTGCCAGCACTCGGACTAGCGGGGGCACAGATACGCAGTATTTT

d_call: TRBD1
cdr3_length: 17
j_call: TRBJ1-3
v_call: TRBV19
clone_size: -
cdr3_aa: CASSIPRQGASGNTIYF
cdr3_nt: TGTGCCAGTAGTATACCGCGACAGGGGGCCTCTGGAAACACCATATATTTT

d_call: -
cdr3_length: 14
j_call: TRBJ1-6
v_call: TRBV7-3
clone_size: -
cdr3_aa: CASSPDRNQGPLHF
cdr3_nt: TGTGCCAGCAGCCCCGACAGAAATCAGGGACCCCTCCACTTT

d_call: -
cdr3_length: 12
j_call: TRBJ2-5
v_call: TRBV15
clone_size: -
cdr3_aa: CATSRVGKRQYF
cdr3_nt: TGTGCCACCAGCAGAGTTGGAAAGAGGCAGTACTTC

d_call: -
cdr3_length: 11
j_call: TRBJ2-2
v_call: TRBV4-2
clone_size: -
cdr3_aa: CASQNTGELFF
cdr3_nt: TGTGCCAGCCAAAACACCGGGGAGCTGTTTTTT

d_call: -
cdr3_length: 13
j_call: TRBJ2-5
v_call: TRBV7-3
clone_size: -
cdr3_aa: CASSFTPSETQYF
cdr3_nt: TGTGCCAGCAGCTTTACTCCTAGCGAGACCCAGTACTTC

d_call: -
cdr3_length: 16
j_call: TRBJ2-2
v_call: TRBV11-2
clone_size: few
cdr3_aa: CASSITARGFAGELFF
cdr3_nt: TGTGCCAGCAGCATTACGGCCCGGGGGTTCGCCGGGGAGCTGTTTTTT

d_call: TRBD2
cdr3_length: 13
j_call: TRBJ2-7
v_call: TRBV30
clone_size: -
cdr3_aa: CAWTFGTSDEQYF
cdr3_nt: TGTGCCTGGACGTTTGGGACTAGCGACGAGCAGTACTTC

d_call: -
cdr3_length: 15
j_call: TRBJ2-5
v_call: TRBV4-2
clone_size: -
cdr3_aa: CASSRSFGGSETQYF
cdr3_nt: TGTGCCAGCAGCCGGTCGTTTGGGGGGTCAGAGACCCAGTACTTC

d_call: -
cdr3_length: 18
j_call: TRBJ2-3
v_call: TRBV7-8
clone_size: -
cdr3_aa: CASSIIGGVSPSTDTQYF
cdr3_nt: TGTGCCAGCAGCATTATAGGGGGGGTGTCCCCTAGCACAGATACGCAGTATTTT

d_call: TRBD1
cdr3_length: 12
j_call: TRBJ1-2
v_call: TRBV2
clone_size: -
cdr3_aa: CASRGQGESYTF
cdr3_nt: TGTGCCAGCAGAGGACAGGGAGAGAGCTACACCTTC

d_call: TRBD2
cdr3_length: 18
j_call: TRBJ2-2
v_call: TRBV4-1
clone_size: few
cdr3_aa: CASSQDQRASGDTGELFF
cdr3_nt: TGCGCCAGCAGCCAAGATCAAAGGGCTAGCGGCGACACCGGGGAGCTGTTTTTC

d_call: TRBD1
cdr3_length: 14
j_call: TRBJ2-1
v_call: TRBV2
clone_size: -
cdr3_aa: CASTRDRGLDEQFF
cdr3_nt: TGTGCCAGCACCCGGGACAGGGGTCTCGATGAGCAGTTCTTC

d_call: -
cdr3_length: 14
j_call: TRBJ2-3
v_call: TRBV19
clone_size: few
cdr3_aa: CASSNQFVTDTQYF
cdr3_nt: TGTGCCAGTAGTAATCAGTTCGTCACAGATACGCAGTATTTT

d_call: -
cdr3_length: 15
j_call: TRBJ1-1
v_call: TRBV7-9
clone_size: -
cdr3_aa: CASSLRPLPGSEAFF
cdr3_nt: TGTGCCAGCAGCTTACGTCCATTGCCCGGTTCTGAAGCTTTCTTT

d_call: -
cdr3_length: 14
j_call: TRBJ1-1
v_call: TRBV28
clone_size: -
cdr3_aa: CASTLGQGNTEAFF
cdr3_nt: TGTGCCAGCACCTTGGGGCAGGGGAACACTGAAGCTTTCTTT

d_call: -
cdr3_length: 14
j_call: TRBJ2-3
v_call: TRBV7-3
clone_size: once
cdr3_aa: CASSLTSGIDTQYF
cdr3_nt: TGTGCCAGCAGCTTAACGTCGGGGATAGATACGCAGTATTTT

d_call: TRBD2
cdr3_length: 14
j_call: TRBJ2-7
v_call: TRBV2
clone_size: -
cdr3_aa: CASLRGGDFYEQYF
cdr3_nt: TGTGCCAGCCTGCGCGGGGGTGATTTTTACGAGCAGTACTTC

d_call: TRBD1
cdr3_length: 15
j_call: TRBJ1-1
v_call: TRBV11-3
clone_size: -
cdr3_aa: CASSFGQGRDTEAFF
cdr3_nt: TGTGCCAGCAGCTTTGGACAGGGGAGGGACACTGAAGCTTTCTTT

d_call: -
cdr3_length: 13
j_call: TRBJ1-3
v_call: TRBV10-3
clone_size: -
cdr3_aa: CASSPQGSDTIYF
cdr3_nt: TGTGCCAGCTCTCCTCAGGGTTCAGACACCATATATTTT

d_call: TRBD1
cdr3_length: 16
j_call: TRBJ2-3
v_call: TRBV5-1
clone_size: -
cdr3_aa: CASSYRTGGPPDTQYF
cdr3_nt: TGCGCCAGCAGCTACCGGACAGGGGGTCCCCCAGATACGCAGTATTTT

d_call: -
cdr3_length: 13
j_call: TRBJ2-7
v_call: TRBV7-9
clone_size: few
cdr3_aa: CASSNLGENEQYF
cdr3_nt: TGTGCCAGCAGCAACCTAGGGGAAAACGAGCAGTACTTC

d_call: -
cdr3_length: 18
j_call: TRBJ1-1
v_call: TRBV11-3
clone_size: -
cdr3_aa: CASSLEGHRFYIGAEAFF
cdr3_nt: TGTGCCAGCAGCTTAGAGGGGCACAGGTTTTATATTGGGGCTGAAGCTTTCTTT

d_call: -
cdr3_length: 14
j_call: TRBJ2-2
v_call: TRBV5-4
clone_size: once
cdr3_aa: CASRGRDNTGELFF
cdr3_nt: TGTGCCAGTAGGGGGCGGGATAACACCGGGGAGCTGTTTTTT

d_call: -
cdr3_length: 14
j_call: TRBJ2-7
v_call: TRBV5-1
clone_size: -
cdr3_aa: CASSFLTVAYEQYF
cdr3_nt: TGCGCCAGCAGCTTCCTGACAGTAGCCTACGAGCAGTACTTC

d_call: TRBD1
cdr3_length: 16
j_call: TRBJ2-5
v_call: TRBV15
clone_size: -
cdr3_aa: CATSRELGGRGETQYF
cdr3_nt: TGTGCCACCAGCAGAGAGTTAGGGGGCCGGGGAGAGACCCAGTACTTC

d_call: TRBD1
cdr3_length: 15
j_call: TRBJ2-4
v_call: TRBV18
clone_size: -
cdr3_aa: CASSLRQGKGDIQYF
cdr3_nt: TGTGCCAGCTCACTTCGACAGGGCAAGGGTGACATTCAGTACTTC

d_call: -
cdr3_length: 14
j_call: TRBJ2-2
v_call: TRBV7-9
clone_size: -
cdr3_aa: CASSPDSFTGELFF
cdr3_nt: TGTGCCAGCAGCCCGGACAGCTTCACCGGGGAGCTGTTTTTT

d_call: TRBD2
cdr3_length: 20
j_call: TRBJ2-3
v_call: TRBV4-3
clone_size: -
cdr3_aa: CASSQDRWKSGGASPDTQYF
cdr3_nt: TGCGCCAGCAGCCAAGATCGCTGGAAGAGCGGGGGGGCCTCTCCAGATACGCAGTATTTT

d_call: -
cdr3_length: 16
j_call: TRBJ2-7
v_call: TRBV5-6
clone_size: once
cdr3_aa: CASSAEASFTSYEQYF
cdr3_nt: TGTGCCAGCAGCGCCGAAGCCTCCTTTACCTCCTACGAGCAGTACTTC

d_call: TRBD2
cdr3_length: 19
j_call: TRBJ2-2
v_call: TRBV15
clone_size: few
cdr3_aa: CATSRVGLAGGLNTGELFF
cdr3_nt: TGTGCCACCAGCAGAGTGGGACTAGCGGGGGGCTTGAACACCGGGGAGCTGTTTTTT

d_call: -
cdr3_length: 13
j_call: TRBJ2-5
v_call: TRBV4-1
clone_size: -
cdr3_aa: CASSRQAQETQYF
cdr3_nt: TGCGCCAGCAGCCGACAGGCCCAAGAGACCCAGTACTTC

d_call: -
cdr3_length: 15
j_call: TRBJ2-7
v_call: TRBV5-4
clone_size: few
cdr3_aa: CASSLEGSGIYEQYF
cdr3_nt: TGTGCCAGCAGCTTGGAGGGATCCGGGATTTACGAGCAGTACTTC